Listed below are T cell receptor beta chains from one sample, sequenced in a study of cytomegalovirus exposure and HLA in healthy donors. Profiled with immunoSEQ multiplex PCR; TCRdb holds only in-frame clones, not every one. The sample has some 200,000 clones, about 85% seen once. The sequencing sample was made of PBMCs. The receptors derive from a man over 45 in good health and CMV-seronegative. The CDR3 runs from the conserved cysteine through the conserved F or W. The D gene is left open where the match is weak. Not all rows give a size; the values are once, few, many and, for expanded clones, a class.

v_gene	d_gene	abundance	j_gene	CDR3nt	CDR3aa
TRBV11-3	NA	NA	TRBJ1-1	TGTGCCAGCAGCTCCCCAGGGGCCACTGAAGCTTTCTTT	CASSSPGATEAFF
TRBV6-5	TRBD1	NA	TRBJ1-1	TGTGCCAGCAGTGGGGGACAGGCGGGGGCTGAAGCTTTCTTT	CASSGGQAGAEAFF
TRBV9	NA	few	TRBJ1-5	TGTGCCAGCAGCGTAGGGACAAGCAATCAGCCCCAGCATTTT	CASSVGTSNQPQHF
TRBV6-1	TRBD1	NA	TRBJ2-7	TGTGCCACCACCGGGGACAGGGGCGTTCGTGAGCAGTACTTC	CATTGDRGVREQYF
TRBV9	NA	NA	TRBJ2-7	TGTGCCAGCAGTTGGGACTCCCATTCAGGGGAGCAGTACTTC	CASSWDSHSGEQYF
TRBV7-9	TRBD1	few	TRBJ1-2	TGTGCCAGCAGCTTAGCCGGGACAGGACGCTATGGCTACACCTTC	CASSLAGTGRYGYTF
TRBV7-9	NA	NA	TRBJ2-7	TGTTCCAGCAGCCCCCGCACAGGGAAGGGCTACGAGCAGTACTTC	CSSSPRTGKGYEQYF
TRBV5-1	TRBD2	NA	TRBJ2-1	TGCGCCAGCAGCTTGGTCAGCGGGGGTGGTAATGAGCAGTTCTTC	CASSLVSGGGNEQFF
TRBV4-3	TRBD2	once	TRBJ2-1	TGCGCCAGCAGCCAAGAGCCCCGAGCGGGGGGCTCCTACAATGAGCAGTTCTTC	CASSQEPRAGGSYNEQFF
TRBV29-1	TRBD2	NA	TRBJ2-7	TGCAGCGTTACCGGGGGGGGCTACGAGCAGTACTTC	CSVTGGGYEQYF
TRBV7-2	TRBD1	once	TRBJ2-7	TGTGCCAGCAGCGTCGGGACAGTATACGAGCAGTACTTC	CASSVGTVYEQYF
TRBV7-2	TRBD1	NA	TRBJ2-7	TGTGCCAGCAGGGGGACAGGGGTGCACGAGCAGTACTTC	CASRGTGVHEQYF
TRBV30	NA	NA	TRBJ1-1	TGTGCCTGGAGTGTAGCCCCGAACACTGAAGCTTTCTTT	CAWSVAPNTEAFF
TRBV19	NA	NA	TRBJ1-4	TGTGCCAGTACAAGGAGTTATAATGAAAAACTGTTTTTT	CASTRSYNEKLFF
TRBV18	NA	NA	TRBJ2-7	TGTGCCAGCTCACCCGGGACGGGGGAGTACGAGCAGTACTTC	CASSPGTGEYEQYF
TRBV27	NA	NA	TRBJ1-6	TGTGCCAGCAAAGCCCAGATGCAGGGAAGCTCCTATAATTCACCCCTCCACTTT	CASKAQMQGSSYNSPLHF
TRBV27	NA	NA	TRBJ2-6	TGTGCCAGCAGTTTGAAGAGCTCTGGGGCCAACGTCCTGACTTTC	CASSLKSSGANVLTF
TRBV19	NA	NA	TRBJ2-2	TGTGCCAGTACCCCGAGGCAGGGGATCGTCGGGGAGCTGTTTTTT	CASTPRQGIVGELFF
TRBV30	TRBD1	once	TRBJ2-1	TGTGCCTGGAGTGGGGACAGGGGACCCTACAATGAGCAGTTCTTC	CAWSGDRGPYNEQFF
TRBV4-3	NA	NA	TRBJ1-5	TGCGCCAGCAGCCAAGAGGGCAGGGGCAATCAGCCCCAGCATTTT	CASSQEGRGNQPQHF
TRBV19	TRBD1	NA	TRBJ1-1	TGTGCCAGTACGTTCATAGCAGGGGGGAACACTGAAGCTTTCTTT	CASTFIAGGNTEAFF
TRBV7-2	TRBD2	NA	TRBJ2-7	TGTGCCAGCAGCCCACCTAGCGGGGGGTACGAGCAGTACTTC	CASSPPSGGYEQYF
TRBV27	NA	NA	TRBJ1-3	TGTGCCAGCAGTTTCGGTCCTAACCCTGGAAACACCATATATTTT	CASSFGPNPGNTIYF
TRBV9	NA	NA	TRBJ1-5	TGTGCCAGCAGTCGCGACAACAATCAGCCCCAGCATTTT	CASSRDNNQPQHF
TRBV7-9	NA	NA	TRBJ1-4	TGTGCCGGCAGCTTAACCCCTCTTAGTGCAACTAATGAAAAACTGTTTTTT	CAGSLTPLSATNEKLFF
TRBV7-3	NA	once	TRBJ2-2	TGTTCCAGCAGCTTAAGACGGGGGGCCAACACCGGGGAGCTGTTTTTT	CSSSLRRGANTGELFF
TRBV18	TRBD1	NA	TRBJ2-7	TGTGCCAGCTCACTTCCGGGACAGGGGTGGAACGAGCAGTACTTC	CASSLPGQGWNEQYF
TRBV6-6	NA	NA	TRBJ2-4	TGTGCCAGCAGTTACTCGAACGGGGACATTCAGTACTTC	CASSYSNGDIQYF
TRBV7-9	TRBD1	NA	TRBJ1-1	TGTGCCAGCAGCCCCGGACAGGGTAGGCCGAACACTGAAGCTTTCTTT	CASSPGQGRPNTEAFF
TRBV7-2	NA	NA	TRBJ2-5	TGTGCCAGCAGCAACACGGAGACCCAGTACTTC	CASSNTETQYF
TRBV4-3	NA	NA	TRBJ2-7	TGCGCCAGCAGCCAAGAGGTGGGCTACGAGCAGTACTTC	CASSQEVGYEQYF
TRBV7-9	NA	NA	TRBJ2-3	TGTGCCAGCAGCGCTAGGGGGGGCCCTGATACGCAGTATTTT	CASSARGGPDTQYF
TRBV6-1	TRBD1	NA	TRBJ1-2	TGTGCCAGCAGCCCCGTCAGGGGGCGCGGGTATGGCTACACCTTC	CASSPVRGRGYGYTF
TRBV6-6	NA	NA	TRBJ1-1	TGTGCCAGCAGTTGGGCTGGCACTGAAGCTTTCTTT	CASSWAGTEAFF
TRBV6-5	NA	NA	TRBJ1-5	TGTGCCAGCAGTTACGTCCAGGGCCGTCAGCCCCAGCATTTT	CASSYVQGRQPQHF
TRBV25-1	NA	NA	TRBJ2-7	TGTGCCAGCGGGGGCGAGGGCTACGAGCAGTACTTC	CASGGEGYEQYF
TRBV15	NA	NA	TRBJ1-6	TGTGCCACCAGCAGAGATCCAGGGAATAATTCACCCCTCCACTTT	CATSRDPGNNSPLHF
TRBV6-1	TRBD1	NA	TRBJ1-2	TGTGCCAGTGACTCCGCCGGGACAGGGGGTGGCTACACCTTC	CASDSAGTGGGYTF
TRBV18	TRBD1	NA	TRBJ2-1	TGTGCCAGCTCACTAGGACAGGGCGGCTCCTACAATGAGCAGTTCTTC	CASSLGQGGSYNEQFF
TRBV4-3	TRBD1	few	TRBJ2-6	TGCGCCAGCAGCCCCGGTGGGACAGGGTTAGGCTCTGGGGCCAACGTCCTGACTTTC	CASSPGGTGLGSGANVLTF
TRBV5-1	NA	NA	TRBJ2-3	TGCGCCAGCAGCTTGGCGGGTTTGGAAGATACGCAGTATTTT	CASSLAGLEDTQYF
TRBV4-3	TRBD1	NA	TRBJ1-1	TGCGCCAGCAGCCAAGGGGGACAGGGCTCCACTGAAGCTTTCTTT	CASSQGGQGSTEAFF
TRBV9	NA	few	TRBJ2-2	TGTGCCAGCAGCGTTGAGCCGATAAAAAACACCGGGGAGCTGTTTTTT	CASSVEPIKNTGELFF
TRBV7-3	TRBD1	few	TRBJ2-1	TGTGCCAGCAGCTCCCTCCGAGGGGGCGACAATGAGCAGTTCTTC	CASSSLRGGDNEQFF
TRBV5-1	NA	NA	TRBJ1-6	TGCGCCAGCAGCTTCAACCTTGACATTGGAAGAAATTCACCCCTCCACTTT	CASSFNLDIGRNSPLHF
TRBV23-1	TRBD1	NA	TRBJ2-3	TGCGCCAGCAGTCCCCTCCGGGACAGGCTTATGACAGATACGCAGTATTTT	CASSPLRDRLMTDTQYF
TRBV5-6	TRBD2	NA	TRBJ2-6	TGTGCCAGCAGCCCCAGGGTGGGGGGGTACTCTGGGGCCAACGTCCTGACTTTC	CASSPRVGGYSGANVLTF
TRBV7-2	NA	NA	TRBJ2-7	TGTGCCAGCAGCTTTCAAAGCTCCTACGAGCAGTACTTC	CASSFQSSYEQYF
TRBV9	NA	NA	TRBJ1-2	TGTGCCAGCAGCGTAGCGGGGGATGGCTATGGCTACACCTTC	CASSVAGDGYGYTF
TRBV27	NA	NA	TRBJ1-5	TGTGCCAGCAGTTTCATGGCGGCAGGGGCTAATCAGCCCCAGCATTTT	CASSFMAAGANQPQHF
TRBV18	NA	NA	TRBJ1-2	TGTGCCAGCTCGGAGCAGGGAGGTGGCTACACCTTC	CASSEQGGGYTF
TRBV7-2	TRBD1	NA	TRBJ1-6	TGTGCCAGCAGCTTCGGGACAGGGGGCTCACCCCTCCACTTT	CASSFGTGGSPLHF
TRBV12-5	NA	NA	TRBJ2-1	TGTGCTAGTGGTTTGGGGGGGGAGGATGAGCAGTTCTTC	CASGLGGEDEQFF
TRBV5-1	NA	NA	TRBJ1-4	TGCGCCAGCAGCGTCCGGAATGAAAAACTGTTTTTT	CASSVRNEKLFF
TRBV27	NA	NA	TRBJ2-7	TGTGCCAGCAGTTTGGGGGGAGACTACGAGCAGTACTTC	CASSLGGDYEQYF